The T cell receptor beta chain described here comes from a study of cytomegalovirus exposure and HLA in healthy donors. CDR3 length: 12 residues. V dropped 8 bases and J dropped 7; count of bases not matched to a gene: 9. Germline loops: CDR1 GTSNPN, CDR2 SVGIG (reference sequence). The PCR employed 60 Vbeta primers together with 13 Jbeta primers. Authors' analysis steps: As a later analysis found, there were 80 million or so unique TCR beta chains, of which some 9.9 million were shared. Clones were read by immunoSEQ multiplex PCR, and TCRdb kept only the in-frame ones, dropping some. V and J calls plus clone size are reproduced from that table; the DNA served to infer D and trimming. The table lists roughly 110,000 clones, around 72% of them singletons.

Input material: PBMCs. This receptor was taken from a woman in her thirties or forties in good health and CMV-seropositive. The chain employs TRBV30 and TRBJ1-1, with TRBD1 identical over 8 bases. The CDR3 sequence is CARGRGPGEAFF. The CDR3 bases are TGTGCCAGGGGCAGGGGGCCCGGTGAAGCTTTCTTT.